Detailed here is one T cell receptor (beta chain). The sample belongs to a study of T cell clones after liver transplantation. CDR3 size: 16 residues. Unmatched junction bases numbered 10, after V lost 4 bases and J lost 5 bases. The germline CDR1 and CDR2 sequences are MGHRA and YSYEKL. Sequencing used immunoSEQ multiplex PCR; TCRdb keeps in-frame clones, though not all of them. The data contain about 76,000 clones, around 78% of them singletons. This specimen consisted of CD4+ T cells from blood, obtained at the 22-month timepoint. The V call is TRBV4-1, the J call TRBJ2-5; 10 bases are a match to TRBD2. The source is a human patient who received a liver transplant. T cells may partly derive from the graft donor. The CDR3 spells CASSPGELAGRETQYF. CDR3 DNA sequence: TGCGCCAGCAGCCCCGGGGAACTAGCGGGAAGGGAGACCCAGTACTTC.